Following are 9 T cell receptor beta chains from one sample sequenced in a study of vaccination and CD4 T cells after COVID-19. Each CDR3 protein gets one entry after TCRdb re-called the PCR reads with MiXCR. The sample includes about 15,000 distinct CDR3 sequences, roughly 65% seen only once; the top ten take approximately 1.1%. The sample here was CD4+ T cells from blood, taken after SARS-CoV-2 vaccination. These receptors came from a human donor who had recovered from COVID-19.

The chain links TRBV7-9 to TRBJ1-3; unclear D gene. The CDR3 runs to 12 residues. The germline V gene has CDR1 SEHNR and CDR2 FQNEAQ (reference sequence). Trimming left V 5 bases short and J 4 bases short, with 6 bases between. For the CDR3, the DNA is TGTGCCAGCAGCCAAGAGGGAAACACCATATATTTT. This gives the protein CASSQEGNTIYF.

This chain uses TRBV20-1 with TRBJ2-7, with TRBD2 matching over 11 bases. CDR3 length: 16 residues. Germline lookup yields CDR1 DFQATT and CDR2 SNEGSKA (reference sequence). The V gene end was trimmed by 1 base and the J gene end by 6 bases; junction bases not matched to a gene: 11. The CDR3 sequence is CSARGNPDGLAGEQYF. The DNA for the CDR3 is TGCAGTGCTAGAGGTAACCCTGATGGACTAGCGGGCGAGCAGTACTTC.

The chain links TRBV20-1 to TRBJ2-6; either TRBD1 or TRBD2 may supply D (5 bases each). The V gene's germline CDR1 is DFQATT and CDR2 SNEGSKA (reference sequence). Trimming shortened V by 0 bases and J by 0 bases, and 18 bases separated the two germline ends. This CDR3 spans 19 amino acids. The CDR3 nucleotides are TGCAGTGCTAGAGACCTGGGTGGGGGAGTCACCTCTGGGGCCAACGTCCTGACTTTC. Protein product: CSARDLGGGVTSGANVLTF.

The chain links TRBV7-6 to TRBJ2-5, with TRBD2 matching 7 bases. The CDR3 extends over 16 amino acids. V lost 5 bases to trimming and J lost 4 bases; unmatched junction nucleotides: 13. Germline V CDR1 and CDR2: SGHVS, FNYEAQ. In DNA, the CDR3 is TGTGCCAGCAGCCCAGGGACGGGAGGTAGAAGAGAGACCCAGTACTTC. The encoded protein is CASSPGTGGRRETQYF.

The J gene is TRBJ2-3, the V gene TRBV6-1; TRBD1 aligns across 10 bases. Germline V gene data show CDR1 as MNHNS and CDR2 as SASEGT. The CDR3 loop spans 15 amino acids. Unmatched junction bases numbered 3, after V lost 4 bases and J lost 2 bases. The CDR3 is CASSGGTGVTDTQYF. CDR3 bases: TGTGCCAGCAGTGGAGGGACAGGGGTCACAGATACGCAGTATTTT.

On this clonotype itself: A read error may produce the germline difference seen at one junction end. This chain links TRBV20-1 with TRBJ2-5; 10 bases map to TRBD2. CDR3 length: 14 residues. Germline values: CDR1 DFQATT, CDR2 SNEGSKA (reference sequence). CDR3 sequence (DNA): TGCAGTGCTAAGGAAGCGGGAGGGTACGCGACCCAGTGCTTC. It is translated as CSAKEAGGYATQCF.

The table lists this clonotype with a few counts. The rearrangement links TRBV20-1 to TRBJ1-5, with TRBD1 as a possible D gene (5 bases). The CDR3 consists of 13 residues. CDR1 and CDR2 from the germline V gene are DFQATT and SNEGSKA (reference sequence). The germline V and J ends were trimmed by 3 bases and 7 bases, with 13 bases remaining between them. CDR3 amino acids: CSARGRESQPQHF. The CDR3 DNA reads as TGCAGTGCTAGGGGCAGGGAAAGCCAGCCCCAGCATTTT.

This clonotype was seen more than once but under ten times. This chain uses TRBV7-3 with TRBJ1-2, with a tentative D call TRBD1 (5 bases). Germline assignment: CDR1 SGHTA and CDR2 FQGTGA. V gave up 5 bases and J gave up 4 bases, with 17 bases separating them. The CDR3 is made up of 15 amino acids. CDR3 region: CASSPTGTAVYGYTF. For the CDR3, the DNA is TGTGCCAGCAGCCCGACCGGGACGGCGGTCTATGGCTACACCTTC.

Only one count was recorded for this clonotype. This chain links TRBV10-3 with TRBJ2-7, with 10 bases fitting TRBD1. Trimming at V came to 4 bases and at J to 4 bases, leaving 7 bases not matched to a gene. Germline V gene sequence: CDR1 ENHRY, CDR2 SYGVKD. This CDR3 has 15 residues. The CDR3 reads CAISAGDRGFYEQYF. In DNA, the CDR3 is TGTGCCATCAGTGCGGGGGACAGGGGCTTTTACGAGCAGTACTTC.